The clone carrying this T cell receptor beta chain came up many times. Its antigen is undetermined. This specimen comes from a study of T cells after yellow fever vaccination. Findings and caveats of the study: FACS-sorted repertoires could contain abundant clonotypes contaminating from the bulk population.

Template-switching 5'RACE yielded the TCR cDNA; a universal primer site and UMIs were added in the process. TCRdb re-called the 5' RACE reads with MiXCR, one entry per CDR3 protein. The table lists 300,000 to 400,000 distinct CDR3 sequences, roughly 6.2% of them singletons, with over 12% in the top ten. The germline CDR1 and CDR2 sequences are MNHEY and SVGAGI. CDR3 length: 15 amino acids. With V trimmed by 0 bases and J by 6 bases, 6 bases remained unmatched. Sequenced material: PBMCs, taken 5 days after the yellow fever booster vaccination. The sequence derives from a man aged 25-40 years who received the YFV17D yellow fever vaccine. V gene TRBV6-5 combines with J gene TRBJ2-7, with TRBD2 identical over 9 bases. The CDR3 sequence: CASSYSRLAAVEQYF. The CDR3 DNA reads TGTGCCAGCAGTTACTCAAGACTAGCGGCTGTCGAGCAGTACTTC.